This T cell receptor beta chain is from a study of a mutant IDH1 vaccine in newly diagnosed glioma. Study-level information: Patients received vaccination from 4-6 weeks after radiotherapy alone, or with temozolomide cycles. Patients previously underwent radiotherapy, temozolomide, or both, and most underwent both. Visit timing is recorded as week 35 for V12 and week 47 for V13.

The data were produced by immunoSEQ multiplex PCR, yet TCRdb's version contains in-frame clones alone and is incomplete. The sample includes tens of thousands of clones, around 60% of them seen just once. The length of the CDR3 is 13 residues. V lost 3 bases and J 3 bases, leaving 10 bases between the germline ends. CDR1 and CDR2 from the germline V gene are SGHRS and YFSETQ. A remark on this clone: What it binds is unknown.

Time point described: week 47, end of study. Alongside topical imiquimod, each dose of vaccine comprised 300 ug of mutant IDH1 20-mer peptide. Sample: peripheral blood mononuclear cells (PBMCs), taken from a glioma patient whose treatment included an IDH1 peptide vaccine. This clonotype originated in a man in his forties or fifties with glioma. Some clones in this sample may be carry-over from other donors' samples. The chain carries TRBV5-1 and TRBJ2-7; D is unclear. CDR3 protein: CASSSGPNYEQYF. For the CDR3, the DNA is TGCGCCAGCAGCTCCGGACCAAACTACGAGCAGTACTTC.